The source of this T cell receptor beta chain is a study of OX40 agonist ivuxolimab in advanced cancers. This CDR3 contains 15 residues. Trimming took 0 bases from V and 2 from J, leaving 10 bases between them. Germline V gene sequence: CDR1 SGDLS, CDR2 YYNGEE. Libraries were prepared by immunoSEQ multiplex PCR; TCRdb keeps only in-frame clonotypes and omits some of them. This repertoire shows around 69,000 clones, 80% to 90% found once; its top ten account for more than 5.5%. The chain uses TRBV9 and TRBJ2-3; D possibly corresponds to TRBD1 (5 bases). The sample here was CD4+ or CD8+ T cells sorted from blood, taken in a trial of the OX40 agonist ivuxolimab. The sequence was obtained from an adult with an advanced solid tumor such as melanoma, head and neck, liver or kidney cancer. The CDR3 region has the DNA TGTGCCAGCAGCGTAGAGGGGTTTCTCACAGATACGCAGTATTTT. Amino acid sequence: CASSVEGFLTDTQYF. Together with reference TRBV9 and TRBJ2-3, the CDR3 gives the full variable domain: DSGVTQTPKHLITATGQRVTLRCSPRSGDLSVYWYQQSLDQGLQFLIQYYNGEERAKGNILERFSAQQFPDLHSELNLSSLELGDSALYFCASSVEGFLTDTQYFGPGTRLTVL.